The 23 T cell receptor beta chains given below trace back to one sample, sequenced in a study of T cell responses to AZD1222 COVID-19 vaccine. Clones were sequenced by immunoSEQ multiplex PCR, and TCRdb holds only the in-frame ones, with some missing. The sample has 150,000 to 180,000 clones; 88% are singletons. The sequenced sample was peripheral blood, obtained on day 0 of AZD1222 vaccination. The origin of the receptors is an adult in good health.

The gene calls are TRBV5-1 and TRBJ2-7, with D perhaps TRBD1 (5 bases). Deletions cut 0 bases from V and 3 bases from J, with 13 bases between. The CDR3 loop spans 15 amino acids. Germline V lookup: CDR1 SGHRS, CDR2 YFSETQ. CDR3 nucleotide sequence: TGCGCCAGCAGCTTGGCTCAGGGTACTATCTACGAGCAGTACTTC. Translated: CASSLAQGTIYEQYF.

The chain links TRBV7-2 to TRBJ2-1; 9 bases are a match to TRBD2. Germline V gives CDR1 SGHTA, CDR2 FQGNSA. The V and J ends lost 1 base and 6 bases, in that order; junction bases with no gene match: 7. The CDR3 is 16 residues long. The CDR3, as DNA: TGTGCCAGCAGCTTAGTGGCTAGCGGGACCCGCAATGAGCAGTTCTTC. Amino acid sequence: CASSLVASGTRNEQFF.

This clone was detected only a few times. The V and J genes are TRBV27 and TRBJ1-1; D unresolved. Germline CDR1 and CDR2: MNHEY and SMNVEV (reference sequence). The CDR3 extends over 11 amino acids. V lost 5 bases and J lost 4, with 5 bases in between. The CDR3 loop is CASSRFTEAFF. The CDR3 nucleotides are TGTGCCAGCAGTCGGTTCACTGAAGCTTTCTTT.

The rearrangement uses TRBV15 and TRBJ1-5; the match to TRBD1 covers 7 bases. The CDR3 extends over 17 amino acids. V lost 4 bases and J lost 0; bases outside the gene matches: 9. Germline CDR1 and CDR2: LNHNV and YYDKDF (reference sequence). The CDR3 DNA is TGTGCCACCAGCACCCGGACAGGCGAATATAGCAATCAGCCCCAGCATTTT. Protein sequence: CATSTRTGEYSNQPQHF.

In DNA, the CDR3 is TGTGCCAGCAGCCTCCCTGGGTATACGCAGTATTTT. It specifies CASSLPGYTQYF. The chain couples TRBV5-6 to TRBJ2-3; unclear D gene. In germline, CDR1 is SGHDT, CDR2 YYEEEE. The CDR3 length is 12 residues. V lost 4 bases and J 7 bases, leaving 10 bases between the germline ends.

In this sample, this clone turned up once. The CDR3 region has the DNA TGTGCCAGCTCACCTTCCCGGGCCAGTTACGAGCAGTACTTC. As protein: CASSPSRASYEQYF. The rearrangement joins TRBV18 to TRBJ2-7; D is unclear. Trimming pared 3 bases from V and 4 bases from J, leaving 13 bases between. Germline CDR1 reads KGHSH; CDR2 reads LQKENI. The CDR3 runs 14 residues.

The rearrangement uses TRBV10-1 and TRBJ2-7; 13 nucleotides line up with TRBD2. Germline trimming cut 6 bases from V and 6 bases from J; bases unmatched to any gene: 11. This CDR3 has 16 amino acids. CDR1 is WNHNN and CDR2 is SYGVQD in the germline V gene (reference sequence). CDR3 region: CASRIWTSGGSVEQYF. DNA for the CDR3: TGCGCCAGCAGAATATGGACTAGCGGGGGCTCGGTCGAGCAGTACTTC.

This CDR3 is CASSDLGGASLAFNSPLHF. CDR3 in DNA: TGTGCCAGCAGTGATTTAGGGGGCGCGTCTCTTGCCTTTAATTCACCCCTCCACTTT. The chain joins TRBV2 to TRBJ1-6; TRBD1 agrees at 7 bases. Germline V CDR1 and CDR2: SNHLY, FYNNEI. There are 19 residues in the CDR3. With V trimmed by 3 bases and J by 6 bases, 17 bases remained unmatched. The variable domain in full, with the rest retrieved from reference TRBV2 and TRBJ1-6, is EPEVTQTPSHQVTQMGQEVILRCVPISNHLYFYWYRQILGQKVEFLVSFYNNEISEKSEIFDDQFSVERPDGSNFTLKIRSTKLEDSAMYFCASSDLGGASLAFNSPLHFGNGTRLTVT.

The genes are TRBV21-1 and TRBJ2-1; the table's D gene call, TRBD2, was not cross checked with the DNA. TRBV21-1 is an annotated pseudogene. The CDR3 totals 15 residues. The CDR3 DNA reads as TGTGCCAGCAGCAAGCCGGGACTCCCGAGCATTGAGCAGTTCTTC. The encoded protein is CASSKPGLPSIEQFF.

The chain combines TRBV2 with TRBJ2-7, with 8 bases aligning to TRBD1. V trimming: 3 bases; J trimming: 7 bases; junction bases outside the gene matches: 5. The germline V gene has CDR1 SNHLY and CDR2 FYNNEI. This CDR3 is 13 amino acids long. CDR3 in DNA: TGTGCCAGCAGTGAGGACAGGGCACGGGAGCAGTACTTC. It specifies CASSEDRAREQYF. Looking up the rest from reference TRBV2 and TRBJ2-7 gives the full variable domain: EPEVTQTPSHQVTQMGQEVILRCVPISNHLYFYWYRQILGQKVEFLVSFYNNEISEKSEIFDDQFSVERPDGSNFTLKIRSTKLEDSAMYFCASSEDRAREQYFGPGTRLTVT.

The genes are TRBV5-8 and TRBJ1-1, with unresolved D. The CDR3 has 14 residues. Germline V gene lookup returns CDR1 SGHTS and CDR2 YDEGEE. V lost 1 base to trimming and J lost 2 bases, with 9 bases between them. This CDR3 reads CASSLRGINTEAFF. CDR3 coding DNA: TGTGCCAGCAGCTTGCGTGGAATTAACACTGAAGCTTTCTTT. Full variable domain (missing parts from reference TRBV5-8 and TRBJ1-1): EAGVTQSPTHLIKTRGQQATLRCSPISGHTSVYWYQQALGLGLQFLLWYDEGEERNRGNFPPRFSGRQFPNYSSELNVNALELEDSALYLCASSLRGINTEAFFGQGTRLTVV.

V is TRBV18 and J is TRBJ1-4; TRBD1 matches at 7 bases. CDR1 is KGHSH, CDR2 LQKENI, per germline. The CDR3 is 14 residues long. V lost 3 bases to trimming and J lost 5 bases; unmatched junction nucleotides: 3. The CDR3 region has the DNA TGTGCCAGCTCACCGACAGGGATCAATGAAAAACTGTTTTTT. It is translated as CASSPTGINEKLFF. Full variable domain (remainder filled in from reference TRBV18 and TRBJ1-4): NAGVMQNPRHLVRRRGQEARLRCSPMKGHSHVYWYRQLPEEGLKFMVYLQKENIIDESGMPKERFSAEFPKEGPSILRIQQVVRGDSAAYFCASSPTGINEKLFFGSGTQLSVL.

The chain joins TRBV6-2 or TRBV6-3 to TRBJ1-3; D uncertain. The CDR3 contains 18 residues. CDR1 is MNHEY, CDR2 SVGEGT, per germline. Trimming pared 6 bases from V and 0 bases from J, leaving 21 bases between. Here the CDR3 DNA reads TGTGCCAGCAGCCGAAACCCCCGGAGGGCGCACTCTGGAAACACCATATATTTT. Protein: CASSRNPRRAHSGNTIYF.

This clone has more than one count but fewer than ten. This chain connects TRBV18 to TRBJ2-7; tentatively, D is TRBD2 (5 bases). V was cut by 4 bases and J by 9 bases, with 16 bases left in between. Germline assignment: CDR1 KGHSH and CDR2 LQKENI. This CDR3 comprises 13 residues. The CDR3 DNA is TGTGCCAGCTCACTACCGGGATCATTGGGGCAGTACTTC. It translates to CASSLPGSLGQYF.

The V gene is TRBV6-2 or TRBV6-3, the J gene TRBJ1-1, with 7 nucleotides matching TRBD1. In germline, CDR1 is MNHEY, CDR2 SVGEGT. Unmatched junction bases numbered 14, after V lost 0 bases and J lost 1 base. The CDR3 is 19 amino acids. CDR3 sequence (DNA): TGTGCCAGCAGTTACTCGACCACGGACAGGCGCCCGGGGAACACTGAAGCTTTCTTT. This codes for CASSYSTTDRRPGNTEAFF.

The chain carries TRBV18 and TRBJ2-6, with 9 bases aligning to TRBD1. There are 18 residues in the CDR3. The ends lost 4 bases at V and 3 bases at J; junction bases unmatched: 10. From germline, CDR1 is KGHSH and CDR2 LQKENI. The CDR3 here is CASSRPGQGVFGANVLTF. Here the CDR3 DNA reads TGTGCCAGCTCACGGCCGGGACAGGGCGTTTTTGGGGCCAACGTCCTGACTTTC.

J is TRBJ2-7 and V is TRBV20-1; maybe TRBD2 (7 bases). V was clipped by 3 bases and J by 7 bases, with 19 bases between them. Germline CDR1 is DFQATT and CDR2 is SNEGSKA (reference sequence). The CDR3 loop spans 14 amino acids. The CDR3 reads CSASPTSAGAEQYF. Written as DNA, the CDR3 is TGCAGTGCTAGTCCCACCTCTGCGGGGGCTGAGCAGTACTTC.

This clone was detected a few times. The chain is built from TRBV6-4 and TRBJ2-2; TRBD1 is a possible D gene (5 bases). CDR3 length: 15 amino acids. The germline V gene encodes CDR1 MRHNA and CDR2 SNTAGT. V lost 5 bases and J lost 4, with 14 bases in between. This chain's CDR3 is CASSPAQGATGELFF. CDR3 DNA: TGTGCCAGCAGTCCCGCCCAGGGTGCCACCGGGGAGCTGTTTTTT.

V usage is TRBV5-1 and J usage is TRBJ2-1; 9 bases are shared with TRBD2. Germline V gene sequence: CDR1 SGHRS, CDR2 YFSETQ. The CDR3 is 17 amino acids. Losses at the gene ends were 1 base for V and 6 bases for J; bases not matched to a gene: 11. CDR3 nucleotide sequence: TGCGCCAGCAGCTTGTCATTAGCTAGCGGGGTCGCCAATGAGCAGTTCTTC. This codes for CASSLSLASGVANEQFF.

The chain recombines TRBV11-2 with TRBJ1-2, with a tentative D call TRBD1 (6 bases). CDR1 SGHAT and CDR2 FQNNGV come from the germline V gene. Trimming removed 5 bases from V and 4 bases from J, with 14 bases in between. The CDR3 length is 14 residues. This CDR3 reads CASSQDAGAYGYTF. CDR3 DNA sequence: TGTGCCAGCAGCCAAGACGCAGGGGCCTATGGCTACACCTTC. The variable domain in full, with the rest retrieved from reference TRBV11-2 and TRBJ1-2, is EAGVAQSPRYKIIEKRQSVAFWCNPISGHATLYWYQQILGQGPKLLIQFQNNGVVDDSQLPKDRFSAERLKGVDSTLKIQPAKLEDSAVYLCASSQDAGAYGYTFGSGTRLTVV.

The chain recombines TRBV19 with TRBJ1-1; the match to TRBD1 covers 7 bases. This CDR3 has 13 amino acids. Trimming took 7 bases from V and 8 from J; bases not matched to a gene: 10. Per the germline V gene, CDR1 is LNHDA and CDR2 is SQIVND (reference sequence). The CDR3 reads CASNFLDRAEAFF. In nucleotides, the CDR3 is TGTGCCAGTAACTTCCTCGACAGGGCGGAAGCTTTCTTT.

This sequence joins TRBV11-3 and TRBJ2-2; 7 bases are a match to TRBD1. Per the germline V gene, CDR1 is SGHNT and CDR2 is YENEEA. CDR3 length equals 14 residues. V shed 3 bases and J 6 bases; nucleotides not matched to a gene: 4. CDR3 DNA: TGTGCCAGCAGCTTCTTCCAGGGGGCCGGGGAGCTGTTTTTT. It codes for CASSFFQGAGELFF.

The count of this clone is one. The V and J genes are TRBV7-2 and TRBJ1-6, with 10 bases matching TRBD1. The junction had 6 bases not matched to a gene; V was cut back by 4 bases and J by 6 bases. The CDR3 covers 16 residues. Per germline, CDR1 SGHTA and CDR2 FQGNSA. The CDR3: CASSSHGTGVNSPLHF. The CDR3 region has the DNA TGTGCCAGCAGCTCCCATGGGACAGGGGTTAATTCACCCCTCCACTTT.